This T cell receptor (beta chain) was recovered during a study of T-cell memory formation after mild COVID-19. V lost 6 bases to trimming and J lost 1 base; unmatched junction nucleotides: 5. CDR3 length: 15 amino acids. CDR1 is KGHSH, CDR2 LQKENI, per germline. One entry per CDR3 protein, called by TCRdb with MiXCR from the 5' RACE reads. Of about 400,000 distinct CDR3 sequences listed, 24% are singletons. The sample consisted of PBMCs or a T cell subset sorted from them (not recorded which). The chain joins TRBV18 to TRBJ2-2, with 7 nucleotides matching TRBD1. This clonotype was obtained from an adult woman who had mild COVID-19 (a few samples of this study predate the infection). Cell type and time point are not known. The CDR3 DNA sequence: TGTGCCAGCTCCCAGGACAGGAAGAACACCGGGGAGCTGTTTTTT. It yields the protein CASSQDRKNTGELFF. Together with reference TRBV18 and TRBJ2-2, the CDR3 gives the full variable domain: NAGVMQNPRHLVRRRGQEARLRCSPMKGHSHVYWYRQLPEEGLKFMVYLQKENIIDESGMPKERFSAEFPKEGPSILRIQQVVRGDSAAYFCASSQDRKNTGELFFGEGSRLTVL.